The 15 T cell receptor beta chains below come from one sample, sequenced in a study of CD8 T cells in Susac syndrome. Random-hexamer reverse transcription was applied to 0.5 to 1 ug RNA. Each CDR3 protein gets one entry after TCRdb re-called the immunoSEQ multiplex PCR reads with MiXCR. The sample lists about 200,000 distinct CDR3 sequences, nearly 95% occurring once. The sequenced sample consisted of CD4+ T cells from PBMCs. The receptor set was obtained from a human donor with multiple sclerosis.

This chain connects TRBV5-1 to TRBJ2-5, with 7 bases identical to TRBD2. Germline V gene sequence: CDR1 SGHRS, CDR2 YFSETQ. V trimming: 4 bases; J trimming: 3 bases; junction bases outside the gene matches: 3. The CDR3 sequence is 13 residues long. CDR3 amino acids: CASSPREEETQYF. The CDR3 DNA sequence: TGCGCCAGCAGCCCCCGGGAGGAAGAGACCCAGTACTTC.

CDR3 DNA sequence: TGTGCCAGCAGCTTCAACCGGGACAGTGTCCACGAGCAGTACTTC. Protein sequence: CASSFNRDSVHEQYF. The gene calls are TRBV11-2 and TRBJ2-7, with 7 bases lining up with TRBD1. Losses at the gene ends were 3 bases for V and 5 bases for J; bases not matched to a gene: 10. CDR3 length equals 15 residues. The germline gives CDR1 SGHAT, CDR2 FQNNGV.

The V call is TRBV18, the J call TRBJ1-4, with TRBD1 as a possible D gene (5 bases). CDR1 and CDR2 (germline): KGHSH, LQKENI. V was shortened by 2 bases and J by 13 bases, with 14 bases between the two germline ends. This CDR3 contains 13 residues. This CDR3 reads CASSPDLSRGLFF. CDR3 DNA: TGTGCCAGCTCACCAGACCTCTCAAGGGGACTGTTTTTT.

This chain joins TRBV24-1 and TRBJ2-2; a possible D gene is TRBD2 (5 bases). Trimming took off 3 bases at V and 6 bases at J, with 7 bases between the two ends. In germline, CDR1 is KGHDR, CDR2 SFDVKD. This CDR3 spans 13 amino acids. The CDR3 here is CATSDMGAGELFF. CDR3 DNA: TGTGCCACCAGTGATATGGGAGCCGGGGAGCTGTTTTTT.

This chain uses TRBV14 with TRBJ2-4, with unresolved D. CDR3 size: 12 residues. Germline assignment: CDR1 SGHDN and CDR2 FVKESK. Deletions cut 0 bases from V and 14 bases from J, with 11 bases between. CDR3 region: CASSQEVGQEYF. The CDR3 region has the DNA TGTGCCAGCAGCCAAGAAGTCGGGCAGGAGTACTTC.

The chain uses TRBV7-9 and TRBJ2-3; TRBD2 aligns across 8 bases. CDR1 and CDR2 from the germline V gene are SEHNR and FQNEAQ (reference sequence). The CDR3 length is 16 residues. Trimming cost V 4 bases and J 5 bases; bases outside gene matches: 11. DNA for the CDR3: TGTGCCAGCAGCTCTCCGCCCGGGAGGGCCTTAGATACGCAGTATTTT. As protein: CASSSPPGRALDTQYF.

V gene TRBV6-2 or TRBV6-3 combines with J gene TRBJ2-6; the D is unclear. The ends were cut back, 5 bases at V and 0 bases at J, with 8 bases in the middle. This CDR3 contains 15 residues. Germline assignment: CDR1 MNHEY and CDR2 SVGEGT. CDR3 nucleotides: TGTGCCAGCAGTCGCTTTAGCTCTGGGGCCAACGTCCTGACTTTC. It translates to CASSRFSSGANVLTF.

This clonotype is a singleton in its sample. The rearrangement links TRBV7-9 to TRBJ2-5; D might be TRBD1 (6 bases). CDR3 length equals 14 residues. The germline V gene has CDR1 SEHNR and CDR2 FQNEAQ (reference sequence). The ends were cut back, 7 bases at V and 1 base at J, with 13 bases in the middle. This chain's CDR3 is CASTSGTLQETQYF. In DNA, the CDR3 is TGTGCCAGCACCTCAGGGACACTCCAAGAGACCCAGTACTTC.

The chain employs TRBV20-1 and TRBJ2-1, with TRBD2 matching over 8 bases. Trimming removed 8 bases from V and 8 bases from J; junction bases left unmatched: 14. The CDR3 runs to 14 residues. Germline V gene sequence: CDR1 DFQATT, CDR2 SNEGSKA (reference sequence). The CDR3 region is CSPRRAGGDDEQFF. For the CDR3, the DNA is TGCAGTCCCCGCCGGGCGGGAGGCGATGATGAGCAGTTCTTC.

V is TRBV9 and J is TRBJ2-1; D is possibly TRBD2 (6 bases). With 0 bases removed from V and 7 bases from J, the gap between germline ends came to 11 bases. The CDR3 totals 14 residues. The germline V gene has CDR1 SGDLS and CDR2 YYNGEE. The CDR3 coding sequence is TGTGCCAGCAGCGTAGAAGTTGGAGGGAATGAGCAGTTCTTC. Translation gives CASSVEVGGNEQFF. The entire variable domain, with the rest obtained from reference TRBV9 and TRBJ2-1, is as follows: DSGVTQTPKHLITATGQRVTLRCSPRSGDLSVYWYQQSLDQGLQFLIQYYNGEERAKGNILERFSAQQFPDLHSELNLSSLELGDSALYFCASSVEVGGNEQFFGPGTRLTVL.

The chain has TRBV20-1 and TRBJ2-5; the match to TRBD2 covers 16 bases. Germline V CDR1 and CDR2: DFQATT, SNEGSKA (reference sequence). Trimming at V came to 4 bases and at J to 0 bases, leaving 5 bases not matched to a gene. CDR3 size: 17 residues. This CDR3 reads CSATGTSGRVYQETQYF. The CDR3, as DNA: TGCAGTGCTACCGGGACTAGCGGGAGGGTGTACCAAGAGACCCAGTACTTC.

The chain's CDR3 is CAWGYRASGNTIYF. The CDR3, as DNA: TGTGCCTGGGGGTACAGGGCCTCTGGAAACACCATATATTTT. The gene calls are TRBV30 and TRBJ1-3, with a possible D match to TRBD1 (6 bases). The V gene's germline CDR1 is GTSNPN and CDR2 SVGIG (reference sequence). The CDR3 consists of 14 residues. Trimming stripped 5 bases from V and 0 bases from J, with 11 bases between.

Concerning this clonotype itself: One end of the junction does not line up with germline, which may come from a read error. As DNA, the CDR3 is TGTGCCAGCAGTGTTGACAGGACTAGACGATTC. Protein product: CASSVDRTRRF. The genes are TRBV2 and TRBJ2-7; TRBD2 is a possible D gene (7 bases). Germline CDR1 is SNHLY and CDR2 is FYNNEI. CDR3 length: 11 residues.

About this clonotype itself: At one end the junction does not follow the germline gene, possibly because of a read error. The chain has TRBV3-1 and TRBJ1-2, with D possibly TRBD1 on 5 matching bases. Germline CDR1 reads LGHDT; CDR2 reads YNNKEL (reference sequence). The CDR3 has 20 amino acids. CDR3 in amino acids: CASSQYSDQWSGPNNYGYTF. CDR3 DNA sequence: TGCGCCAGCAGCCAATATAGTGACCAATGGTCAGGGCCTAATAACTATGGCTACACCTTC.

The table lists this clonotype with a count of one. The chain carries TRBV30 and TRBJ1-1; D gene ambiguous. Deletions cut 4 bases from V and 0 bases from J, with 12 bases between. Germline loops: CDR1 GTSNPN, CDR2 SVGIG (reference sequence). The CDR3 sequence is 14 residues long. The CDR3 DNA is TGTGCCTGGACTCCCGACACCTTGAACACTGAAGCTTTCTTT. This sequence encodes CAWTPDTLNTEAFF.